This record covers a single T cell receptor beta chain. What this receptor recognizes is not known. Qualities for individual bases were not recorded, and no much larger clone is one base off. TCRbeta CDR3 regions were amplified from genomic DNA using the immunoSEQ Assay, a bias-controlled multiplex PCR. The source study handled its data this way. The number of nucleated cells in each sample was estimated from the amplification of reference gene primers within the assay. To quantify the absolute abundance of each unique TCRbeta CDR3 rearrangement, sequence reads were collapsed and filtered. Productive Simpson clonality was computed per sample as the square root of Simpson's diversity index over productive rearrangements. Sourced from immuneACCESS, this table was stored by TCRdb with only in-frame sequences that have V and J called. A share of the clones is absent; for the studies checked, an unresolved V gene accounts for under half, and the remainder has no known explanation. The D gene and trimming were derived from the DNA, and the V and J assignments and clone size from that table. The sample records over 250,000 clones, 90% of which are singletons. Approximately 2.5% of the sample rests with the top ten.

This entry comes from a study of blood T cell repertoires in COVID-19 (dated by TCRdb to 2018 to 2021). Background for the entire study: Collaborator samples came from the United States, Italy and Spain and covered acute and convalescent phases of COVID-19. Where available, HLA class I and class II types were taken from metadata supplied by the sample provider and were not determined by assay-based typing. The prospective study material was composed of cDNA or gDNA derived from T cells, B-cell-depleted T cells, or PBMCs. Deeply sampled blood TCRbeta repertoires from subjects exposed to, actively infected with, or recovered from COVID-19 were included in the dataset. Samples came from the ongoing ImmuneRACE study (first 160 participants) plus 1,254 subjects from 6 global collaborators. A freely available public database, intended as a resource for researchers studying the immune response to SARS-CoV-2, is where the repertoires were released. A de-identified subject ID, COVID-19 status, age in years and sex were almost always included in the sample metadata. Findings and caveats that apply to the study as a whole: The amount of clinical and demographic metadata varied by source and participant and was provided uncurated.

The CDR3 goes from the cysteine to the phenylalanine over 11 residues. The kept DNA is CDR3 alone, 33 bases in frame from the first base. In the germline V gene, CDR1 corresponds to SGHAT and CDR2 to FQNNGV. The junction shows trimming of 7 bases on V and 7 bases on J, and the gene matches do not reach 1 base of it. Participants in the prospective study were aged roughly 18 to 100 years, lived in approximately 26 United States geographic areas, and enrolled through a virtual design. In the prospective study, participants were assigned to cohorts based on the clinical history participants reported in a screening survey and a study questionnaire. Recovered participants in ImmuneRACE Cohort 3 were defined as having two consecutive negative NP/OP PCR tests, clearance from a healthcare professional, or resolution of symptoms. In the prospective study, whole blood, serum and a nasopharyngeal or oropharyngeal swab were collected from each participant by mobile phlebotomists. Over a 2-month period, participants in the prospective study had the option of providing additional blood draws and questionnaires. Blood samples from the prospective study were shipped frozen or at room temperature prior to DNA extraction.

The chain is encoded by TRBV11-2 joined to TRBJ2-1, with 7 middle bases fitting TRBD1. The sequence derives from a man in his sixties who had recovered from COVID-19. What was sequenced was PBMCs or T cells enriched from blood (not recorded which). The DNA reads TGTGCCAGCAACAGGGGTAATGAGCAGTTCTTC. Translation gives CASNRGNEQFF.